The sequence of this TCR beta chain was determined in a study of B cell selection in AIRE deficiency. The germline V gene encodes CDR1 MGHRA and CDR2 YSYEKL. The V and J ends lost 5 bases and 2 bases, in that order; junction bases with no gene match: 6. The CDR3 totals 15 residues. Conventional CD4 T cells were sorted as CD4+CD127+ cells. For this clone: Its antigen is not known.

Some clones are missing from TCRdb's copy, which holds only in-frame ones; the method was immunoSEQ multiplex PCR. The top ten clones hold under 0.2% of a sample with 20,000 to 25,000 clones, about 97% of them seen once. Whole-study findings and limits: AIRE-deficient Tconv and Treg repertoires matched healthy donors in TCRBV, CDR3 length, diversity. Around 33% of healthy-donor shared Treg TCRbeta sequences appeared in patient Tconv cells.

The sample consisted of conventional CD4+ T cells sorted from PBMCs. The receptor's source is a human donor with AIRE deficiency. The chain links TRBV4-1 to TRBJ2-3, with 8 bases lining up with TRBD1. The DNA for the CDR3 is TGCGCCAGCAGCTATCGGACAGGGTTCACAGATACGCAGTATTTT. It is translated as CASSYRTGFTDTQYF.